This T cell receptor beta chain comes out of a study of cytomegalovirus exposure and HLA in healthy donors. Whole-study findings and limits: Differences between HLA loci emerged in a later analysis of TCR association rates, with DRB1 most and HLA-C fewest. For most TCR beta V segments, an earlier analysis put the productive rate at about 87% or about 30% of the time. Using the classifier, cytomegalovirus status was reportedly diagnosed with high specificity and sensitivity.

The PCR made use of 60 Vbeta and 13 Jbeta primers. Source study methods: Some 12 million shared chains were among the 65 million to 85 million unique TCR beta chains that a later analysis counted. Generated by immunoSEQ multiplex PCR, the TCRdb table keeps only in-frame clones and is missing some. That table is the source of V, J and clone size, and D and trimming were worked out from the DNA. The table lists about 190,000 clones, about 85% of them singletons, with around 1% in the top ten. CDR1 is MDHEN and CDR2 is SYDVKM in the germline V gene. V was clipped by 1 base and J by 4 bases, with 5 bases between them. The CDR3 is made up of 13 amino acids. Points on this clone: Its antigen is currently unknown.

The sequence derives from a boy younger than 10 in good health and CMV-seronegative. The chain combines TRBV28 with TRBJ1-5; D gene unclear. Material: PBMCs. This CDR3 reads CASSLSGNQPQHF. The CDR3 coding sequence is TGTGCCAGCAGTTTATCGGGTAATCAGCCCCAGCATTTT.